The 11 T cell receptor beta chains below were found in one sample sequenced in a study of blood T cells in healthy people across ages. Alongside a J-beta primer mix, a sample-barcoded 5' primer served in a second PCR lasting roughly 6 to 11 cycles. TCRdb reprocessed the 5' RACE reads with MiXCR, giving one entry per CDR3 protein. The sample holds approximately 1,100,000 distinct CDR3 sequences; under 45% are singletons and the top ten take over 15%. The sequencing input was blood. The receptors here all came from an older woman in good health.

The chain couples TRBV5-1 to TRBJ1-1; D is perhaps TRBD1 (6 bases). V was cut by 4 bases and J by 6 bases, with 19 bases left in between. CDR1 is SGHRS and CDR2 is YFSETQ in the germline V gene. This CDR3 comprises 15 residues. The CDR3 loop is CASSPDYREGAEAFF. The CDR3 nucleotides read TGCGCCAGCAGCCCGGACTACAGGGAGGGTGCTGAAGCTTTCTTT.

The chain links TRBV6-2 or TRBV6-3 to TRBJ2-3; D is ambiguous. The V end was cut by 2 bases, the J end by 10 bases, with 13 bases between. Germline CDR1 reads MNHEY; CDR2 reads SVGEGT. The CDR3 contains 13 residues. For the CDR3, the DNA is TGTGCCAGCAGTTACGGCTATGGCAGTGCGCAGTATTTT. This sequence encodes CASSYGYGSAQYF.

In its sample, this clonotype was seen once. The chain links TRBV29-1 to TRBJ1-5; 8 bases match TRBD1. The V gene's germline CDR1 is SQVTM and CDR2 ANQGSEA. The CDR3 extends over 14 amino acids. Germline trimming cut 4 bases from V and 5 bases from J; bases unmatched to any gene: 7. CDR3 bases: TGCAGCGTTGCCCAGGACAGGGTCGATCAGCCCCAGCATTTT. Its translation is CSVAQDRVDQPQHF.

V and J are TRBV3-1 and TRBJ1-1; the D gene is possibly TRBD1 (5 bases). V was pared by 4 bases and J by 6 bases, with 12 bases between. CDR1 LGHDT and CDR2 YNNKEL come from the germline V gene (reference sequence). This CDR3 comprises 13 residues. The CDR3 region is CASSPPGRSEAFF. CDR3 in DNA: TGTGCCAGCAGCCCGCCAGGGCGCTCTGAAGCTTTCTTT.

This sequence joins TRBV2 and TRBJ1-6; D might be TRBD1 (5 bases). CDR3 size: 15 residues. Germline-derived CDR1 and CDR2 are SNHLY and FYNNEI. Trimming left V 4 bases short and J 6 bases short, with 13 bases between. The CDR3 bases are TGTGCCAGCAGTGGGGTAGGGGCAATTAATTCACCCCTCCACTTT. Protein sequence: CASSGVGAINSPLHF.

This clonotype occurred a few times. The gene calls are TRBV7-9 and TRBJ2-7, with TRBD2 identical over 9 bases. Trimming cost V 1 base and J 0 bases; bases outside gene matches: 13. Germline CDR1 is SEHNR and CDR2 is FQNEAQ (reference sequence). The CDR3 has 19 amino acids. The CDR3: CASSLGYSAISGSSYEQYF. For the CDR3, the DNA is TGTGCCAGCAGCTTAGGATACAGCGCTATTAGCGGGAGCTCCTACGAGCAGTACTTC.

The V gene is TRBV9, the J gene TRBJ1-4; TRBD1 aligns across 10 bases. Germline loops: CDR1 SGDLS, CDR2 YYNGEE. The CDR3 length is 14 residues. V gave up 4 bases and J gave up 8 bases; unmatched junction bases: 5. The CDR3 reads CASSTGTGAEKLFF. In DNA, the CDR3 is TGTGCCAGCAGCACAGGGACAGGGGCGGAAAAACTGTTTTTT. The variable domain in full, with the rest retrieved from reference TRBV9 and TRBJ1-4, is DSGVTQTPKHLITATGQRVTLRCSPRSGDLSVYWYQQSLDQGLQFLIQYYNGEERAKGNILERFSAQQFPDLHSELNLSSLELGDSALYFCASSTGTGAEKLFFGSGTQLSVL.

In this sample, this clonotype turned up once. This chain joins TRBV4-3 and TRBJ2-1; D unresolved. The CDR3 is 16 amino acids. Germline V gives CDR1 LGHNA, CDR2 YSLEER. The V gene lost 0 bases and the J gene lost 11 bases, with 20 bases spanning the gap. CDR3 loop: CASSQDGLGLTGKQFF. CDR3 nucleotide sequence: TGCGCCAGCAGCCAAGATGGGCTGGGCCTGACGGGTAAGCAGTTCTTC.

V and J are TRBV7-7 and TRBJ2-5, with TRBD2 matching 8 bases. The CDR3 loop spans 17 amino acids. J gave up 5 bases and V 1 base, and 12 bases lay outside the gene matches. Germline lookup yields CDR1 SSHAT and CDR2 FNYEAQ (reference sequence). The CDR3 here is CASSLELAGGLRETQYF. Here the CDR3 DNA reads TGTGCCAGCAGCTTAGAGCTCGCGGGGGGCCTTAGGGAGACCCAGTACTTC.

In its sample, this clonotype was seen once. V usage is TRBV5-1 and J usage is TRBJ2-7; D gene uncertain. The V and J ends lost 0 bases and 4 bases respectively, with 17 bases between them. CDR3 length equals 16 residues. CDR1 and CDR2 (germline): SGHRS, YFSETQ. As DNA, the CDR3 is TGCGCCAGCAGCTTGGATGGAGACCCAACTTTTTACGAGCAGTACTTC. Translating gives CASSLDGDPTFYEQYF.

The gene calls are TRBV29-1 and TRBJ2-1, with no clear D. V was trimmed by 7 bases and J by 3 bases, leaving 13 bases between them. Germline-derived CDR1 and CDR2 are SQVTM and ANQGSEA. The CDR3 is 13 residues long. The CDR3 region has the DNA TGCAGCGAGCACGGTGGTGACTACAATGAGCAGTTCTTC. This sequence encodes CSEHGGDYNEQFF.